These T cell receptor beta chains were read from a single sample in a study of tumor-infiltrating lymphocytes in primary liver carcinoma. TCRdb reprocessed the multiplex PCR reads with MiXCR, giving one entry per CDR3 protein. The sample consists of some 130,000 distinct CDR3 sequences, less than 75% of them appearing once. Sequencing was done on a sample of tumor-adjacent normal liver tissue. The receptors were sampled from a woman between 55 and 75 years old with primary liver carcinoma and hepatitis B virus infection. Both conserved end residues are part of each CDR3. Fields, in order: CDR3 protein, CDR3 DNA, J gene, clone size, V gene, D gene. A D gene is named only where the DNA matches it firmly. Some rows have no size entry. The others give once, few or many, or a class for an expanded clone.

cdr3_aa: CASSLAPNTEAFF
cdr3_nt: TGTGCCAGTAGCTTAGCCCCGAACACTGAAGCCTTCTTT
j_call: TRBJ1-1
clone_size: -
v_call: TRBV11-1
d_call: -

cdr3_aa: CASNLARAGQETQYF
cdr3_nt: TGTGCCAGCAACTTAGCGCGGGCGGGACAAGAGACCCAGTACTTC
j_call: TRBJ2-5
clone_size: once
v_call: TRBV7-2
d_call: -

cdr3_aa: CANRYHGRVAGPQYF
cdr3_nt: TGTGCCAACAGATACCACGGGAGAGTAGCGGGGCCTCAGTACTTC
j_call: TRBJ2-7
clone_size: -
v_call: TRBV6-5
d_call: TRBD2

cdr3_aa: CASIHSPGGRNEQYF
cdr3_nt: TGTGCCAGCATCCACAGCCCGGGGGGGCGCAATGAGCAGTACTTC
j_call: TRBJ2-7
clone_size: -
v_call: TRBV6-6
d_call: TRBD2

cdr3_aa: CTSGAQAEAFF
cdr3_nt: TGTACCAGCGGGGCACAGGCCGAAGCTTTCTTT
j_call: TRBJ1-1
clone_size: -
v_call: TRBV6-2/TRBV6-3
d_call: -

cdr3_aa: CTSSYTHQPQHF
cdr3_nt: TGTACCAGCAGCTACACGCATCAGCCCCAGCATTTT
j_call: TRBJ1-5
clone_size: -
v_call: TRBV6-2/TRBV6-3
d_call: -

cdr3_aa: CASGLASGTDYKQYF
cdr3_nt: TGTGCCAGCGGCTTGGCGTCCGGGACAGACTACAAGCAGTACTTC
j_call: TRBJ2-7
clone_size: -
v_call: TRBV5-5
d_call: TRBD1

cdr3_aa: CASSLVGLTGVIEQLF
cdr3_nt: TGTGCCAGCAGTTTAGTTGGGCTAACGGGAGTCATTGAGCAGTTATTC
j_call: TRBJ2-1
clone_size: -
v_call: TRBV12-3/TRBV12-4
d_call: -

cdr3_aa: CASSLAAGSYEQYF
cdr3_nt: TGTGCCAGCAGTTTAGCTGCTGGGTCCTACGAGCAGTACTTC
j_call: TRBJ2-7
clone_size: many
v_call: TRBV12-3/TRBV12-4
d_call: -

cdr3_aa: CASRKTRSDLFF
cdr3_nt: TGTGCCAGCAGGAAAACTAGGTCGGATTTGTTCTTC
j_call: TRBJ2-1
clone_size: -
v_call: TRBV28
d_call: -